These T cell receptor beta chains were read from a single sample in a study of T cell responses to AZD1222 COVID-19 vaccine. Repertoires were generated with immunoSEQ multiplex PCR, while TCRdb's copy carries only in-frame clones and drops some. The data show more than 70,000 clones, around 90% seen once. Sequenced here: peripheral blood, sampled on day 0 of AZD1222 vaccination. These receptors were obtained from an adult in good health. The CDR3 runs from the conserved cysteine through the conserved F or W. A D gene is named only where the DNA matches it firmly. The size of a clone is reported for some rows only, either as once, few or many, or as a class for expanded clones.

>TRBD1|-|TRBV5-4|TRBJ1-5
CASSLGGGSDQPQHF
TGTGCCAGCAGCTTGGGAGGGGGCTCGGATCAGCCCCAGCATTTT
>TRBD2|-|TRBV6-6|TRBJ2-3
CASSSSAGIGDTQYF
TGTGCCAGCAGTTCTTCAGCGGGAATAGGAGATACGCAGTATTTT
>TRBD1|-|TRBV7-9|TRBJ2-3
CASSFGQAGTDTQYF
TGTGCCAGCAGCTTCGGACAGGCAGGGACAGATACGCAGTATTTT
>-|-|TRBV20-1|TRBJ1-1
CSARPSTEAFF
TGCAGTGCTAGGCCCTCCACTGAAGCTTTCTTT
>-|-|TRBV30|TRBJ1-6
CASRDFGGYNSPLHF
TGTGCCTCTCGGGACTTCGGAGGGTATAATTCACCCCTCCACTTT
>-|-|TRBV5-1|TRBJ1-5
CASSLNGQNQPQHF
TGCGCCAGCAGCTTGAATGGGCAGAATCAGCCCCAGCATTTT
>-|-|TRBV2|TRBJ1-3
CASSSTAVFSGNTIYF
TGTGCCAGCAGTTCGACAGCGGTTTTCTCTGGAAACACCATATATTTT
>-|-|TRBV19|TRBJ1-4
CASARQAPGEKLFF
TGTGCCAGTGCGAGACAGGCTCCTGGTGAAAAACTGTTTTTT
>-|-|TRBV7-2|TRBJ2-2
CASSLTGELFF
TGTGCCAGCAGTTTAACCGGGGAGCTGTTTTTT
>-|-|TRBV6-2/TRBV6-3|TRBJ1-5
CASSYSWGNQPQHF
TGTGCCAGCAGTTACTCGTGGGGCAATCAGCCCCAGCATTTT
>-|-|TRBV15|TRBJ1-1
CATSRERVLNTEAFF
TGTGCCACCAGCAGAGAGCGGGTATTGAACACTGAAGCTTTCTTT
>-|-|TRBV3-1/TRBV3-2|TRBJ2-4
CASSQGAGAANIQYF
TGTGCCAGCAGCCAAGGGGCCGGGGCCGCGAACATTCAGTACTTC
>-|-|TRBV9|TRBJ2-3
CASSAGAAARGRRTDTQYF
TGTGCCAGCAGCGCAGGGGCGGCAGCCAGGGGGAGGCGGACAGATACGCAGTATTTT
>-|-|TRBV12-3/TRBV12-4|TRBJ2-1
CASSLRQYNEQFF
TGTGCCAGCAGTTTACGGCAGTACAATGAGCAGTTCTTC
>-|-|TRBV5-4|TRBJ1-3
CATFPDGYSGNTIYF
TGTGCCACCTTCCCAGACGGCTACTCTGGAAACACCATATATTTT
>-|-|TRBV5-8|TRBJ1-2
CASSHPTGAMRGYTF
TGTGCCAGCAGCCACCCCACGGGGGCGATGAGAGGCTACACCTTC
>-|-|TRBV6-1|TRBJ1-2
CASSEALRVNYGYTF
TGTGCCAGCAGTGAAGCGCTTCGGGTTAACTATGGCTACACCTTC
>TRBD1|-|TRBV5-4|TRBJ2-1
CASSVTGVLNNEQFF
TGTGCCAGCAGCGTGACAGGGGTCTTGAACAATGAGCAGTTCTTC
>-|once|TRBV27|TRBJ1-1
CASSLSPTNTEAFF
TGTGCCAGCAGTTTATCCCCTACGAACACTGAAGCTTTCTTT
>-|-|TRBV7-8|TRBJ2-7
CASSPNAYEQYF
TGTGCCAGCAGCCCGAACGCCTACGAGCAGTACTTC
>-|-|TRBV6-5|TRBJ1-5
CASSPRDPGQPQHF
TGTGCCAGCAGTCCCCGTGACCCAGGTCAGCCCCAGCATTTT
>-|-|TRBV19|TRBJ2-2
CASSIAQEGTGELFF
TGTGCCAGTAGTATAGCCCAAGAGGGGACCGGGGAGCTGTTTTTT
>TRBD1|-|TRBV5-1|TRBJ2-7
CASSLTGGVYEQYF
TGCGCCAGCAGCTTAACAGGGGGCGTCTACGAGCAGTACTTC
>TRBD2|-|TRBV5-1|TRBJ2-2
CASSSSSGVTGELFF
TGCGCCAGCAGCTCTTCTAGCGGGGTCACCGGGGAGCTGTTTTTT
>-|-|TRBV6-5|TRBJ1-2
CASSVGSSGYGYTF
TGTGCCAGCAGCGTCGGTTCCTCAGGCTATGGCTACACCTTC
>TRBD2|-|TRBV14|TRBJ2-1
CASSQGLAGGPPYNEQFF
TGTGCCAGCAGCCAAGGACTAGCGGGAGGGCCCCCCTACAATGAGCAGTTCTTC
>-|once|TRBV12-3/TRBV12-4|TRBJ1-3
CASSSYSGNTIYF
TGTGCCAGCAGTTCCTACTCTGGAAACACCATATATTTT
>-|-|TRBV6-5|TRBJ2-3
CASSNRAATDTQYF
TGTGCCAGCAGTAACCGGGCTGCCACAGATACGCAGTATTTT
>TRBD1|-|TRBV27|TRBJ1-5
CASTRTGQSNQPQHF
TGTGCCAGCACCCGGACAGGTCAAAGCAATCAGCCCCAGCATTTT